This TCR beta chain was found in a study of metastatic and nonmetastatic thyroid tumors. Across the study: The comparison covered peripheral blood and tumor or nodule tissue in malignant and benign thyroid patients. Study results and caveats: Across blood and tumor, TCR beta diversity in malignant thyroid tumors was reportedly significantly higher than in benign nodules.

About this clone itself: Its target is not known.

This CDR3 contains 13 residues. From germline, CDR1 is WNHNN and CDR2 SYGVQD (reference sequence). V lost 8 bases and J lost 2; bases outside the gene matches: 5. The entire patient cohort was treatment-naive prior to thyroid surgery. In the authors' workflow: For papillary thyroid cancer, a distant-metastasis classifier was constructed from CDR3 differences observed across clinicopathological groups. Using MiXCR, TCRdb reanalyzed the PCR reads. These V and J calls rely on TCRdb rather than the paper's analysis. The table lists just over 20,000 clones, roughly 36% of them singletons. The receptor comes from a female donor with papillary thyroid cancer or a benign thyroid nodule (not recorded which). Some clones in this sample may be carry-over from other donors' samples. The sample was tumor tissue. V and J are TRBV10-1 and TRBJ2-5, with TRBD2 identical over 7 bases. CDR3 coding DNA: TGCGCCAGCTGTAGAGCGGGACAAGAGACCCAGTACTTC. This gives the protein CASCRAGQETQYF.